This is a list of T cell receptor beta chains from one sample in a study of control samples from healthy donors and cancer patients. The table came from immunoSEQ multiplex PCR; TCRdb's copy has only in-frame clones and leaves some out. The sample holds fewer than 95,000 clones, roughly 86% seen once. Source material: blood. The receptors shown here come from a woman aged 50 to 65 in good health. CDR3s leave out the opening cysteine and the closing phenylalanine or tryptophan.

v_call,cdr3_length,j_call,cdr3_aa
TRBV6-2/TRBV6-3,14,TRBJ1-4,ASSPRFGEQEEKLF
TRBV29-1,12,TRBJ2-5,SVGPGGAQETQY
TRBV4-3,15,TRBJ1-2,ASSQDRAAGGNYGYT
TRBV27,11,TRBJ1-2,ASSGWTGVGYT
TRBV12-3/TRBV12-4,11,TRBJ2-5,ASRGQPQETQY
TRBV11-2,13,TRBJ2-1,ASSSLAEGSNEQF
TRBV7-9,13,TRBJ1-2,ASSPDRGLNYGYT
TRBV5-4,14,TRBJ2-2,ASSLAGTGATGELF
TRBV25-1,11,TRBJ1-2,ASQDIPMGGYT
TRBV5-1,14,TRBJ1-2,ASSLETGKPRDGYT
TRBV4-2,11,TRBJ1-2,ASSHGVNYGYT
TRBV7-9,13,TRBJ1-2,ASSLAQQGTGGYT
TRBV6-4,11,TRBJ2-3,ASAGTDTDTQY
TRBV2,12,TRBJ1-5,ASSRDRTNQPQH
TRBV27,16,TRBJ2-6,ASSLKPGQRSGANVLT
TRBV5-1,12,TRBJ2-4,ASSSRTGANIQY
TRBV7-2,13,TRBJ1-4,ASSSYRGTNEKLF
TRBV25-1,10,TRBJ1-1,ASSEQGTEAF
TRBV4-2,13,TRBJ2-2,ASSLFTQGSGELF
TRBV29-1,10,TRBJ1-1,SVRGMNTEAF
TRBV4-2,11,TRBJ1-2,ASSPDGNYGYT
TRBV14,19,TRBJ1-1,ASSHHHRVPLFQKGQGEAF
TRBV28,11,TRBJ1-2,ATPGGGNYGYT
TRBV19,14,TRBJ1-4,ASSIDRVLTNEKLF
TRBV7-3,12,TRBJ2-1,ASSLTGGRDGQF
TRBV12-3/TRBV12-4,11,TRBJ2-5,ASSFRGRETQY
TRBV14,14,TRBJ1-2,ASSHIQGARIRGYT
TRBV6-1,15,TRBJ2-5,ASSEVPGGSAGETQY
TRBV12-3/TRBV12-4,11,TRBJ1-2,ASSPDRASGYT
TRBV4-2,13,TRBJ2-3,ASSQDKKSTDTQY
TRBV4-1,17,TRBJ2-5,ASSHPGLAGGPSQETQY
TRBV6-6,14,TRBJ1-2,ASSYSTTASNYGYT
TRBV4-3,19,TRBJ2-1,ASSQDNKDYVTNSSYNEQF
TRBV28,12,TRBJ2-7,ASSLWTGSYEQY
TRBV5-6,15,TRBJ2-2,ASTWNSGSGNTGELF
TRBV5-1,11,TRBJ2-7,ASSFDRSYEQY
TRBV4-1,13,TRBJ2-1,ASSAGLAGNNEQF
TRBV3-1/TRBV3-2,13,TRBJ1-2,ASSQVGGSAPGYT
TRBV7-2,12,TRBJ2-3,ASSLERGIDTQY